One sample yielded the 32 T cell receptor beta chains listed below, sequenced in a study of Tregs in tolerant kidney transplant recipients (dated by TCRdb to between 2018 and 2021). Library preparation employed the immunoSEQ multiplex PCR assay. Imported from immuneACCESS, the table was reduced by TCRdb to in-frame sequences with V and J called. These copies leave out some clones; in studies compared against another copy, an unresolved V gene accounts for under half, and the cause of the remainder is not known. The sample table on file contains around 1,700 clones. Around a fifth of the sample is held by the ten biggest clonotypes. No antigen has been identified for these receptors. The intended sense of this specimen's time point label: blood sample drawn before combined kidney and bone marrow transplant. In bulk CFSE mixed lymphocyte reactions, CFSE-labeled recipient PBMCs were cocultured with irradiated donor PBMCs for 5 to 6 days, then stained for CD3/CD4/CD8 and FACS-sorted.

Sequencing used CD4+ T cells from blood cultured with allogeneic cells, obtained before the transplant. All receptors derive from a human patient who received a combined kidney and bone marrow transplant.

Its frequency marks this clone as medium-sized. Read data end 3 residues before the CDR3 end; the end is taken from the germline J gene. V and J are TRBV20-1 and TRBJ1-5; no clear D. CDR3 size: 15 residues. The V and J ends lost 6 bases and 1 base respectively, with 16 bases between them. Germline loops: CDR1 DFQATT, CDR2 SNEGSKA (reference sequence). CDR3 loop: CSALKGSVSNQPQHF. The CDR3 bases that were read are TGCAGTGCCCTAAAAGGGTCAGTAAGCAATCAGCCC.

As for this clone: Sequence at one end of the junction differs from germline and may be a read error. CDR3 sequence reads: CSSSRLAYEQYF. The sequenced CDR3 bases are TGTTCCAGCAGCCGACTAGCCTACGAG. V usage is TRBV7-9 and J usage is TRBJ2-7; D perhaps matches TRBD2 (6 bases). Read sequence stops 3 residues before the CDR3 end, and the germline J gene provides the missing end. This CDR3 comprises 12 residues. The germline CDR1 and CDR2 sequences are SEHNR and FQNEAQ (reference sequence).

This clone is labeled medium-sized based on frequency. The read stops 3 residues short of the end of the CDR3; the missing end is completed from the germline J gene. The chain uses TRBV5-1 and TRBJ2-7; 9 nucleotides align to TRBD1. Germline CDR1 SGHRS, CDR2 YFSETQ. The CDR3 totals 16 residues. V lost 1 base, J lost 5 bases, and 10 bases stayed unmatched. The DNA read from the CDR3 is TGCGCCAGCAGCTTGATAACCGGGACAGGGCCCCACGAG. It specifies CASSLITGTGPHE. The entire CDR3 protein reads CASSLITGTGPHEQYF.

Measured by frequency, this clone is medium-sized. CDR3 in amino acids: CASSAGTGAYYGYTF. CDR3 bases read: TGTGCCAGTAGTGCCGGGACAGGGGCCTACTATGGC. The rearrangement joins TRBV19 to TRBJ1-2, with 10 bases matching TRBD1. The sequence runs out 3 residues before the end of the CDR3; the remainder is reconstructed from the germline J gene. V lost 5 bases, J lost 3 bases, and 6 bases stayed unmatched. The CDR3 loop spans 15 amino acids. Germline loops: CDR1 LNHDA, CDR2 SQIVND (reference sequence).

Measured by frequency, this clone is medium-sized. From the germline J gene comes the end of the CDR3, since the read stops 3 residues before it. This specimen includes other DNA sequences encoding the same CDR3. The rearrangement joins TRBV2 to TRBJ2-1; the match to TRBD2 covers 10 bases. Trimming took 7 bases from V and 7 from J; bases not matched to a gene: 10. The CDR3 consists of 15 residues. CDR1 and CDR2 (germline): SNHLY, FYNNEI. The sequenced part of the CDR3 DNA is TGTGCCAGCATCACAGCGGGGGGGCGAGGAAATGAG. It is translated as CASITAGGRGNE. The complete CDR3 reads CASITAGGRGNEQFF.

In the case of this clone: With the read ending 3 residues before the CDR3 end, the germline J gene is used to fill in that end. The chain couples TRBV28 to TRBJ1-2, with 8 bases aligning to TRBD1. The CDR3 runs 17 residues. CDR1 is MDHEN and CDR2 is SYDVKM in the germline V gene. V lost 3 bases and J lost 1; bases outside the gene matches: 10. CDR3 residues: CASSFWYRGEDNYGYTF. The sequenced CDR3 bases are TGTGCCAGCAGTTTTTGGTACAGGGGGGAAGATAACTATGGC.

In terms of frequency, this clone is medium-sized. The read is 3 residues too short to cover the CDR3 end, so that end is filled in from the germline J gene. The chain is built from TRBV7-8 and TRBJ1-3; D unresolved. CDR3 size: 13 residues. V shed 5 bases and J shed 5 bases, with 10 bases lying between them. CDR1 and CDR2 (germline): SGHVS, FQNEAQ. The DNA read from the CDR3 is TGTGCCAGCAGCCTCCCCGGTAGAAACACC. It encodes CASSLPGRNT. The full CDR3 sequence reads CASSLPGRNTIYF. The variable domain in full, with the rest retrieved from reference TRBV7-8 and TRBJ1-3, is GAGVSQSPRYKVAKRGQDVALRCDPISGHVSLFWYQQALGQGPEFLTYFQNEAQLDKSGLPSDRFFAERPEGSVSTLKIQRTQQEDSAVYLCASSLPGRNTIYFGEGSWLTVV.

This clone registers medium-sized by frequency. From the germline J gene comes the end of the CDR3, since the read stops 3 residues before it. The genes are TRBV2 and TRBJ2-4; 15 bases are shared with TRBD2. CDR1 SNHLY and CDR2 FYNNEI come from the germline V gene. The CDR3 contains 17 residues. The DNA read from the CDR3 is TGTGCCAGCAGTCCGGACATGGGACTAGCGGGGGGCTACCAT. This sequence encodes CASSPDMGLAGGYH. The whole CDR3 sequence is CASSPDMGLAGGYHQYF.

As to this clone: The read ends 3 residues before the CDR3 terminus; that terminus is restored from the germline J gene. The rearrangement uses TRBV12-3 or TRBV12-4 and TRBJ2-7, with 12 bases that match TRBD2. The CDR3 totals 15 residues. V lost 5 bases to trimming and J lost 2 bases; unmatched junction nucleotides: 4. CDR3: CASSLGLAGPYEQYF. The part of the CDR3 DNA that was read is TGTGCCAGCAGTCTAGGACTAGCGGGACCCTACGAG.

Considering frequency, this clone is medium-sized. The sequenced part of the CDR3 DNA is TGCGCCAGCATACCGGGACAGCCCTATGGC. Amino acids: CASIPGQPYG. The full-length CDR3 reads as CASIPGQPYGYTF. This chain connects TRBV5-1 to TRBJ1-2; 7 nucleotides agree with TRBD1. Coverage ceases 3 residues before the CDR3 finishes, and the germline J gene fills in the end. V trimming: 6 bases; J trimming: 4 bases; junction bases outside the gene matches: 6. The V gene's germline CDR1 is SGHRS and CDR2 YFSETQ. The CDR3 covers 13 residues.

Frequency places this clone as medium-sized. Read data end 3 residues before the CDR3 end; the end is taken from the germline J gene. V and J are TRBV12-3 or TRBV12-4 and TRBJ2-3, with D possibly TRBD2 on 6 matching bases. The CDR3 loop spans 15 amino acids. With 6 bases removed from V and 0 bases from J, the gap between germline ends came to 13 bases. This chain's CDR3 is CASSWDFSSTDTQYF. The sequenced CDR3 bases are TGTGCCAGCAGCTGGGACTTCTCTAGCACAGATACG.

As regards this clone: The read terminates 3 residues ahead of where the CDR3 ends, so the germline J gene completes it. This chain joins TRBV30 and TRBJ2-7; 16 bases are shared with TRBD2. Germline CDR1 reads GTSNPN; CDR2 reads SVGIG (reference sequence). This CDR3 has 15 residues. The V segment lost 4 bases and the J segment 6 bases; nucleotides outside the gene matches: 6. The DNA read from the CDR3 is TGTGCCTGGACCGGGACTAGCGGGAGGGTAAGCGAG. Translated, it gives CAWTGTSGRVSE. The CDR3 in its entirety is CAWTGTSGRVSEQYF.

Judged by frequency, this clone is medium-sized (0.01 to 0.1%). The read falls 3 residues short of the CDR3 end, and the missing part is taken from the germline J gene. V gene TRBV30 combines with J gene TRBJ1-5; D uncertain. The V gene's germline CDR1 is GTSNPN and CDR2 SVGIG (reference sequence). The V gene lost 6 bases and the J gene lost 1 base, with 10 bases spanning the gap. CDR3 length: 13 amino acids. The CDR3 spells CACRHSSNQPQHF. The CDR3 bases that were read are TGTGCCTGCAGACACTCAAGCAATCAGCCC. Drawing the rest from reference TRBV30 and TRBJ1-5, the complete variable domain is SQTIHQWPATLVQPVGSPLSLECTVEGTSNPNLYWYRQAAGRGLQLLFYSVGIGQISSEVPQNLSASRPQDRQFILSSKKLLLSDSGFYLCACRHSSNQPQHFGDGTRLSIL.

As regards this clone: The read is 3 residues too short to cover the CDR3 end, so that end is filled in from the germline J gene. This sequence joins TRBV7-8 and TRBJ1-2; the D gene is possibly TRBD1 (6 bases). Germline CDR1 and CDR2: SGHVS and FQNEAQ. The CDR3 length is 14 residues. The CDR3: CASSGGWGPYDYTF. The DNA read from the CDR3 is TGTGCCAGCAGCGGTGGCTGGGGGCCCTACGAC.

This clone is deemed medium-sized by its frequency. The CDR3 end lies 3 residues beyond the end of the read and is filled in from the germline J gene. V gene TRBV19 combines with J gene TRBJ1-5; D call uncertain. The germline V and J ends were trimmed by 3 bases and 6 bases, with 9 bases remaining between them. The CDR3 extends over 13 amino acids. The germline V gene has CDR1 LNHDA and CDR2 SQIVND (reference sequence). Incomplete CDR3 DNA: TGTGCCAGTAGTATGGCCGTTACTCAGCCC. This gives the protein CASSMAVTQP. In full, the CDR3 is CASSMAVTQPQHF.

With respect to this clone: The read gets to within 3 residues of the CDR3 end, and the germline J gene fills in the rest. This chain joins TRBV5-1 and TRBJ1-1; a weak D match, TRBD1 (5 bases). Trimming stripped 5 bases from V and 0 bases from J, with 14 bases between. This CDR3 spans 15 amino acids. The germline V gene encodes CDR1 SGHRS and CDR2 YFSETQ. CDR3 sequence reads: CASSAGYGLNTEAFF. CDR3 DNA (partial): TGCGCCAGCAGTGCAGGGTACGGGTTGAACACTGAA.

Judged by frequency, this clone is medium-sized. The sequenced fragment ends 3 residues before the CDR3 boundary, so the rest is inferred from the germline J gene. This chain connects TRBV19 to TRBJ2-3; unclear D gene. CDR3 length: 14 residues. The germline CDR1 and CDR2 sequences are LNHDA and SQIVND (reference sequence). The ends were cut back, 1 base at V and 4 bases at J, with 9 bases in the middle. The DNA read from the CDR3 is TGTGCCAGTAGTATAGGAACTCAGGCAGATACG. Translation: CASSIGTQADT. The whole CDR3 sequence is CASSIGTQADTQYF.

Remarks on this clone: The read stops 3 residues short of the end of the CDR3; the missing end is completed from the germline J gene. The rearrangement joins TRBV2 to TRBJ2-5, with a tentative D call TRBD1 (6 bases). V was shortened by 0 bases and J by 7 bases, with 9 bases between the two germline ends. In germline, CDR1 is SNHLY, CDR2 FYNNEI. The CDR3 is 13 amino acids. The CDR3 loop reads CASSEALGGTQYF. CDR3 DNA, as far as it was read: TGTGCCAGCAGTGAAGCGCTAGGGGGGACC. Full variable domain (rest looked up from reference TRBV2 and TRBJ2-5): EPEVTQTPSHQVTQMGQEVILRCVPISNHLYFYWYRQILGQKVEFLVSFYNNEISEKSEIFDDQFSVERPDGSNFTLKIRSTKLEDSAMYFCASSEALGGTQYFGPGTRLLVL.

Turning to this clone: The CDR3 extends 3 residues past the end of the read, so its final part is completed from the germline J gene. The chain has TRBV2 and TRBJ1-3, with TRBD1 as a possible D gene (6 bases). Trimming stripped 7 bases from V and 4 bases from J, with 8 bases between. Germline V lookup: CDR1 SNHLY, CDR2 FYNNEI. There are 12 residues in the CDR3. The CDR3 bases that were read are TGTGCCAGCACAGGGGTGGGAAACACC. This codes for CASTGVGNT. The CDR3, in full, reads CASTGVGNTIYF.

A remark on this clone: The read ends 3 residues early relative to the CDR3; the germline J gene fills the gap. The rearrangement joins TRBV9 to TRBJ1-3; TRBD1 aligns across 8 bases. This CDR3 is built from 17 residues. Trimming took 4 bases from V and 3 from J; bases not matched to a gene: 12. The V gene's germline CDR1 is SGDLS and CDR2 YYNGEE. CDR3 region: CASSKSPQGAFGNTIYF. CDR3 DNA, as far as it was read: TGTGCCAGCAGCAAAAGCCCTCAGGGGGCTTTTGGAAACACC.

This clone is classed as medium-sized (0.01 to 0.1%) by frequency. The read gets to within 3 residues of the CDR3 end, and the germline J gene fills in the rest. The chain uses TRBV18 and TRBJ1-2; D gene unclear. Looked up from germline, CDR1 is KGHSH and CDR2 is LQKENI. The CDR3 covers 13 residues. V lost 1 base to trimming and J lost 4 bases, with 7 bases between them. CDR3 DNA (partial): TGTGCCAGCTCACCACAGGGTACCTATGGC. It is translated as CASSPQGTYG. The full CDR3 sequence reads CASSPQGTYGYTF. Full variable domain (missing parts from reference TRBV18 and TRBJ1-2): NAGVMQNPRHLVRRRGQEARLRCSPMKGHSHVYWYRQLPEEGLKFMVYLQKENIIDESGMPKERFSAEFPKEGPSILRIQQVVRGDSAAYFCASSPQGTYGYTFGSGTRLTVV.

CDR3 DNA, as far as it was read: TGTGCCACAACCAGGGGTCTCTACAATGAG. Translated, it gives CATTRGLYNE. In full, the CDR3 reads CATTRGLYNEQFF. The V call is TRBV12-3 or TRBV12-4, the J call TRBJ2-1, with a weak D call TRBD1 (6 bases). Read data end 3 residues before the CDR3 end; the end is taken from the germline J gene. V was trimmed by 10 bases and J by 3 bases, leaving 13 bases between them. This CDR3 contains 13 residues.

Points on this clone: The read falls 3 residues short of the CDR3 end, and the missing part is taken from the germline J gene. This chain links TRBV6-1 with TRBJ2-3; maybe TRBD1 (5 bases). The germline gives CDR1 MNHNS, CDR2 SASEGT. The CDR3 has 15 amino acids. The part of the CDR3 DNA that was read is TGTGCCAGCAGTGAACAGGGATATAGCAATCAGCCG. Amino acids: CASSEQGYSNQP. The entire CDR3 protein reads CASSEQGYSNQPQYF.

Concerning this clone itself: Read coverage stops 3 residues before the CDR3 terminus; the germline J gene supplies the remainder. The chain is built from TRBV30 and TRBJ1-4; maybe TRBD1 (6 bases). V was clipped by 8 bases and J by 7 bases, with 11 bases between them. The CDR3 extends over 11 amino acids. In germline, CDR1 is GTSNPN, CDR2 SVGIG (reference sequence). CDR3 region: CALGGGEKLFF. CDR3 DNA, as far as it was read: TGTGCCCTAGGGGGGGGTGAAAAA.

With respect to this clone: The CDR3 extends 3 residues past the end of the read, so its final part is completed from the germline J gene. V and J are TRBV30 and TRBJ1-2, with a tentative D call TRBD1 (6 bases). Germline V gene lookup returns CDR1 GTSNPN and CDR2 SVGIG (reference sequence). The CDR3 sequence is 16 residues long. The DNA read from the CDR3 is TGTGCCTGGAGTGCAGGGGCCTTCAAGAGCACAGATACC. Translated, it gives CAWSAGAFKSTDT. The whole CDR3 protein is CAWSAGAFKSTDTYTF.

As for this clone: The CDR3 end lies 3 residues beyond the end of the read and is filled in from the germline J gene. The rearrangement joins TRBV11-1 to TRBJ2-2; tentatively, D is TRBD2 (5 bases). Trimming removed 7 bases from V and 2 bases from J, with 11 bases in between. The CDR3 contains 14 residues. Germline V gene sequence: CDR1 SGHAT, CDR2 FQDESV (reference sequence). CDR3 in amino acids: CASTPGINTGELFF. The sequenced CDR3 bases are TGTGCCAGCACGCCGGGGATAAACACCGGGGAG.

This clone counts as medium-sized by frequency. The DNA ends 3 residues before the CDR3 does, and the rest of the CDR3 is filled in from the germline J gene. The genes are TRBV10-3 and TRBJ2-5; 7 bases fit TRBD2. From germline, CDR1 is ENHRY and CDR2 SYGVKD. The ends lost 4 bases at V and 1 base at J; junction bases unmatched: 0. There are 13 residues in the CDR3. This CDR3 reads CAISASGQETQYF. The sequenced CDR3 bases are TGTGCCATCAGTGCTAGCGGCCAAGAGACC.

Regarding this clone: The sequence runs out 3 residues before the end of the CDR3; the remainder is reconstructed from the germline J gene. This chain connects TRBV5-1 to TRBJ2-2; 7 nucleotides line up with TRBD1. Germline loops: CDR1 SGHRS, CDR2 YFSETQ. The CDR3 sequence is 15 residues long. Incomplete CDR3 DNA: TGCGCCAGCAGTTTAAGACAGGGCGGAAGGGAAAAG. Translation gives CASSLRQGGREK. The whole CDR3 sequence reads CASSLRQGGREKLFF.

According to its frequency, this clone is medium-sized. The CDR3 region is CATSWDRETEAFF. The DNA read from the CDR3 is TGTGCCACCAGTTGGGACAGGGAGACTGAA. The chain joins TRBV5-6 to TRBJ1-1; 9 bases agree with TRBD1. The read is 3 residues too short to cover the CDR3 end, so that end is filled in from the germline J gene. The V gene's germline CDR1 is SGHDT and CDR2 YYEEEE. This CDR3 has 13 residues. Losses at the gene ends were 9 bases for V and 5 bases for J; bases not matched to a gene: 8.

Comments on this clone: The CDR3 end lies 3 residues beyond the end of the read and is filled in from the germline J gene. The chain uses TRBV2 and TRBJ2-1, with D perhaps being TRBD1 or TRBD2 (5 bases each). Trimming pared 4 bases from V and 0 bases from J, leaving 10 bases between. This CDR3 contains 15 residues. CDR1 and CDR2 (germline): SNHLY, FYNNEI. Partial CDR3 DNA: TGTGCCAGCAGTGGGGCAGGGAGCTCCTACAATGAG. Protein: CASSGAGSSYNE. The entire CDR3 protein is CASSGAGSSYNEQFF.

This clone is labeled medium-sized based on frequency. The DNA ends 3 residues before the CDR3 does, and the rest of the CDR3 is filled in from the germline J gene. The rearrangement links TRBV20-1 to TRBJ2-7; possibly TRBD2 for D (6 bases). Trimming pared 6 bases from V and 2 bases from J, leaving 14 bases between. Germline V CDR1 and CDR2: DFQATT, SNEGSKA (reference sequence). The CDR3 loop spans 13 amino acids. The sequenced CDR3 bases are TGCAGTGCCGTCCGGGACTCCCCCTACGAG. It translates to CSAVRDSPYE. In full, the CDR3 is CSAVRDSPYEQYF.

Judged by frequency, this clone is medium-sized (0.01 to 0.1%). The CDR3 end falls 3 residues outside the read, so it is completed with the germline J gene. The chain couples TRBV7-2 to TRBJ2-1, with D possibly TRBD2 on 7 matching bases. Germline-derived CDR1 and CDR2 are SGHTA and FQGNSA. Trimming pared 3 bases from V and 5 bases from J, leaving 11 bases between. This CDR3 has 14 amino acids. CDR3 sequence: CASSFGGLHNEQFF. CDR3 bases read: TGTGCCAGCAGCTTCGGGGGGCTCCACAATGAG.